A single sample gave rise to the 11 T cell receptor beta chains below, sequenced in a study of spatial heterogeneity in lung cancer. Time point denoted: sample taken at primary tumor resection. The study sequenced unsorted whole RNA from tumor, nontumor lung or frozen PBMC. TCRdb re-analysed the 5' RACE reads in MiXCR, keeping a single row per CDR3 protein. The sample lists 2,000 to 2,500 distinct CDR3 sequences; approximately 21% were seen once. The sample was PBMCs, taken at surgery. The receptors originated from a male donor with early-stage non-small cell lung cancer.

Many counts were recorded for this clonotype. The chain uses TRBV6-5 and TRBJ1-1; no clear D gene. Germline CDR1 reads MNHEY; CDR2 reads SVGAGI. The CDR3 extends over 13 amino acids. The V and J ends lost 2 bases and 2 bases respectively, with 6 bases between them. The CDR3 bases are TGTGCCAGCAGTTACGAGGTAAACACTGAAGCTTTCTTT. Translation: CASSYEVNTEAFF.

The CDR3 bases are TGTGCCAGCAGTTACTCCATTGATGCGTGGGACAGCTATAATTCACCCCTCCACTTT. Amino acid sequence: CASSYSIDAWDSYNSPLHF. The rearrangement links TRBV6-2 or TRBV6-3 to TRBJ1-6, with 7 bases aligning to TRBD1. Germline CDR1 is MNHEY and CDR2 is SVGEGT. With 0 bases clipped from V and 3 bases from J, the junction kept 11 bases outside the gene matches. This CDR3 has 19 amino acids.

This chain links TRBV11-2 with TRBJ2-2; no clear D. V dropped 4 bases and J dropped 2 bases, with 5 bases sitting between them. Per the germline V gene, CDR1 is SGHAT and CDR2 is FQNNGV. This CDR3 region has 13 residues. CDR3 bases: TGTGCCAGCAGCTCACCTAACACCGGGGAGCTGTTTTTT. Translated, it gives CASSSPNTGELFF. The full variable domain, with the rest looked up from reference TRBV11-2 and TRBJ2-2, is EAGVAQSPRYKIIEKRQSVAFWCNPISGHATLYWYQQILGQGPKLLIQFQNNGVVDDSQLPKDRFSAERLKGVDSTLKIQPAKLEDSAVYLCASSSPNTGELFFGEGSRLTVL.

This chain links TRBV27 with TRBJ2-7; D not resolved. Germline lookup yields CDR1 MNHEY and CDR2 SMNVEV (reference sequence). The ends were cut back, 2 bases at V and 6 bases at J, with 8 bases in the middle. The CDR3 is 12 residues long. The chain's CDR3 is CASSLPPGEQYF. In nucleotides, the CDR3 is TGTGCCAGCAGTTTACCCCCAGGCGAGCAGTACTTC.

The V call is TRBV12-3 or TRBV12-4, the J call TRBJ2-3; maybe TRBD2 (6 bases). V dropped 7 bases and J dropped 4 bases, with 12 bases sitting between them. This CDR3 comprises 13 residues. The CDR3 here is CASTEGIADTQYF. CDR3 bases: TGTGCCAGCACGGAGGGGATCGCAGATACGCAGTATTTT.

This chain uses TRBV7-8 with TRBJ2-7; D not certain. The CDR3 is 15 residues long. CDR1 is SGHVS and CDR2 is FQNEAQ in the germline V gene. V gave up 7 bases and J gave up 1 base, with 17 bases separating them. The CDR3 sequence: CASIPQPVSSYEQYF. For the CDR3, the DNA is TGTGCCAGCATCCCTCAACCCGTCAGTTCCTACGAGCAGTACTTC.

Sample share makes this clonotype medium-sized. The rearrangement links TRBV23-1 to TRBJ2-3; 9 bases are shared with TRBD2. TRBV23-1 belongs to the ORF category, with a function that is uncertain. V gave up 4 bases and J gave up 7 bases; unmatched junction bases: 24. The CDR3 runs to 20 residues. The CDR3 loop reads CASSPVRTPGKRGERNTQYF. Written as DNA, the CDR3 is TGCGCCAGCAGTCCCGTCCGTACCCCGGGGAAGCGGGGGGAAAGAAATACGCAGTATTTT.

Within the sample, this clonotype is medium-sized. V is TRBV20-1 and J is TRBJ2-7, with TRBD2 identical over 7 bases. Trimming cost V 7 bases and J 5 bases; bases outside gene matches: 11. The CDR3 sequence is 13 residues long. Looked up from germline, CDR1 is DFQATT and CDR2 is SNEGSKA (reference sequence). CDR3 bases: TGCAGTGTCGGCGGGAGCGGGACCCACGAGCAGTACTTC. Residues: CSVGGSGTHEQYF.

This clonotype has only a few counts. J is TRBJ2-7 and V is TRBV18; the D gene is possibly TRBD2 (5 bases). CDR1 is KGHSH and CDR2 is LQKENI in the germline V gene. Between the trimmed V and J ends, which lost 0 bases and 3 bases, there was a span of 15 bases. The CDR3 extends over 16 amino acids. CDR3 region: CASSPPPGETFYEQYF. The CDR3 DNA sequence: TGTGCCAGCTCACCACCTCCCGGGGAGACCTTCTACGAGCAGTACTTC. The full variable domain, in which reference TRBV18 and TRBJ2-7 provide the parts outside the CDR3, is NAGVMQNPRHLVRRRGQEARLRCSPMKGHSHVYWYRQLPEEGLKFMVYLQKENIIDESGMPKERFSAEFPKEGPSILRIQQVVRGDSAAYFCASSPPPGETFYEQYFGPGTRLTVT.

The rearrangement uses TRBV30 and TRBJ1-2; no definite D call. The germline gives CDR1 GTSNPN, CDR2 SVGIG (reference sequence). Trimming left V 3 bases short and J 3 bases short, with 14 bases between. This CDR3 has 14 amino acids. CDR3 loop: CAWSPFSGDYGYTF. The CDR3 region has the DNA TGTGCCTGGAGCCCTTTTAGTGGGGACTATGGCTACACCTTC.

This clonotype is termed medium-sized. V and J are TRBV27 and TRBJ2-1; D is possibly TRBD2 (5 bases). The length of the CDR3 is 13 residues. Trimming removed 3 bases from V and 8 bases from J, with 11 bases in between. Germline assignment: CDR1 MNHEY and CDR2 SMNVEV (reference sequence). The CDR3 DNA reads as TGTGCCAGCAGTTTGGGGAGCATCCATGAGCAGTTCTTC. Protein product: CASSLGSIHEQFF.